This is a list of T cell receptor beta chains from one sample in a study of blood T cell repertoires in COVID-19. Method: immunoSEQ multiplex PCR; TCRdb's copy keeps in-frame clones and lacks some. The data hold about 300,000 clones, with more than 85% observed a single time. What was sequenced was peripheral blood. The source of these receptors is a man aged 65 to 85 with acute or convalescent COVID-19. CDR3s include the opening cysteine and the closing phenylalanine or tryptophan. A D gene is named only where the DNA matches it firmly.

j_gene	len	v_gene	d_gene	CDR3nt	CDR3aa
TRBJ1-4	14	TRBV28	.	TGTGCCAGCAGTTTTGGGCAGGGTAGTGAAAAACTGTTTTTT	CASSFGQGSEKLFF
TRBJ1-1	15	TRBV4-2	TRBD1	TGTGCCAGCAGCCGAGGGGGGACAGCAAACACTGAAGCTTTCTTT	CASSRGGTANTEAFF
TRBJ2-1	13	TRBV5-1	.	TGCGCCAGCAGCTTGAACAGTTACAATGAGCAGTTCTTC	CASSLNSYNEQFF
TRBJ2-1	18	TRBV27	.	TGTGCCAGCAGTTTTGAGGGAACTACAGAATACTTCTACAATGAGCAGTTCTTC	CASSFEGTTEYFYNEQFF
TRBJ2-1	16	TRBV5-1	TRBD2	TGCGCCAGCAGCTCCCTTCCGGTAGCGGGATACAATGAGCAGTTCTTC	CASSSLPVAGYNEQFF
TRBJ2-1	16	TRBV9	.	TGTGCCAGCAGCGTGGGGGACAAGAGCTCCTACAATGAGCAGTTCTTC	CASSVGDKSSYNEQFF
TRBJ2-2	15	TRBV2	.	TGTGCCAGCAGCCGAGCCGGGACAAAAACCGGGGAGCTGTTTTTT	CASSRAGTKTGELFF
TRBJ2-5	14	TRBV2	TRBD1	TGTGCCATGGCCCGGGACAGGGGGCAAGAGACCCAGTACTTC	CAMARDRGQETQYF
TRBJ1-5	16	TRBV2	TRBD1	TGTGCCAGCAGTGAGCTGGGGACAGGGGGCAATCAGCCCCAGCATTTT	CASSELGTGGNQPQHF
TRBJ2-5	16	TRBV29-1	TRBD1	TGCAGCGTTGTAAGGGGGCTTGCCCGTGCTGTGTGGACCCAGTACTTC	CSVVRGLARAVWTQYF
TRBJ2-3	17	TRBV5-1	TRBD2	TGCGCCAGCAGCCCGTACACAGGGACTAGCGGCCCCCATACGCAGTATTTT	CASSPYTGTSGPHTQYF
TRBJ2-1	16	TRBV28	.	TGTGCCAGCAGTTCCGATCTCACCGGGATTAGGAATGAGCAGTTCTTC	CASSSDLTGIRNEQFF
TRBJ1-6	17	TRBV9	.	TGTGCCAGCAGCGTAGTCCCGGGAAGCTCCTATAATTCACCCCTCCACTTT	CASSVVPGSSYNSPLHF
TRBJ2-7	13	TRBV5-3	.	TGTGCCAGAAGCTTGCCTTTCCCTTACGAGCAGTACTTC	CARSLPFPYEQYF
TRBJ2-3	15	TRBV28	.	TGTGCCAGCAGTTTAAGGCAGGGAGGTGAAGATACGCAGTATTTT	CASSLRQGGEDTQYF
TRBJ2-2	15	TRBV7-3	TRBD1	TGTGCCAGCAGCCCCGGGACAGGGAGCCTCGGGGAGCTGTTTTTT	CASSPGTGSLGELFF
TRBJ2-1	15	TRBV5-6	.	TGTGCCAGCAGCTTGAAGGGGGTAACCTACAATGAGCAGTTCTTC	CASSLKGVTYNEQFF
TRBJ1-3	13	TRBV7-2	TRBD1	TGTGCCAGCAGATTAGATATGGACAGGGCCATATATTTT	CASRLDMDRAIYF
TRBJ2-3	15	TRBV6-5	.	TGTGCCAGCAGTACGCTTCAGGGACTCACAGATACGCAGTATTTT	CASSTLQGLTDTQYF
TRBJ2-1	12	TRBV30	.	TGTGCCTGGACGCCCGAGGTAGATGAGCAGTTCTTC	CAWTPEVDEQFF
TRBJ2-2	14	TRBV7-2	TRBD1	TGTGCCAGCAGCCCGCGGACAGGGCTCGGGGAGCTGTTTTTT	CASSPRTGLGELFF
TRBJ1-5	14	TRBV7-9	.	TGTGCCAGCACCCAGGGAGGGGCTGGTCAGCCCCAGCATTTT	CASTQGGAGQPQHF
TRBJ1-5	14	TRBV18	.	TGTGCCAGCTCACCACAATCAGGGGATCAGCCCCAGCATTTT	CASSPQSGDQPQHF